This entry lists 14 T cell receptor beta chains sequenced from one sample in a study of STAT5B mutations in CD4+ large granular lymphocyte leukemia. The protocol was immunoSEQ multiplex PCR, while the TCRdb copy is restricted to in-frame clones and leaves out a portion. The profile shows about 29,000 clones, around 78% of them singletons. The sequenced material came from CD4+ T cells from blood buffy coats. These receptors originate from a human donor in good health.

The chain links TRBV19 to TRBJ1-1, with D uncertain. This CDR3 region has 13 residues. The germline V and J ends were trimmed by 1 base and 7 bases, with 10 bases remaining between them. Germline V CDR1 and CDR2: LNHDA, SQIVND (reference sequence). The CDR3 loop is CASSIARGDEAFF. DNA for the CDR3: TGTGCCAGTAGTATAGCACGGGGAGATGAAGCTTTCTTT.

This chain uses TRBV6-5 with TRBJ2-3; D may correspond to TRBD1 or TRBD2 (5 bases each). There are 13 residues in the CDR3. Trimming pared 6 bases from V and 2 bases from J, leaving 9 bases between. Germline lookup yields CDR1 MNHEY and CDR2 SVGAGI. The CDR3 sequence is CASSRDPTDTQYF. CDR3 nucleotides: TGTGCCAGCAGCCGGGACCCCACAGATACGCAGTATTTT.

This clone has just a few counts. This sequence joins TRBV7-6 and TRBJ1-4; D unresolved. Germline loops: CDR1 SGHVS, CDR2 FNYEAQ. The CDR3 loop spans 14 amino acids. Trimming pared 2 bases from V and 6 bases from J, leaving 10 bases between. The CDR3 spells CASSLLAGDEKLFF. CDR3 nucleotide sequence: TGTGCCAGCAGCTTACTAGCTGGCGATGAAAAACTGTTTTTT.

The V gene is TRBV15, the J gene TRBJ1-2; D may be TRBD1 (5 bases). The CDR3 loop spans 14 amino acids. The germline CDR1 and CDR2 sequences are LNHNV and YYDKDF (reference sequence). Trimming shortened V by 5 bases and J by 6 bases, and 16 bases separated the two germline ends. CDR3 amino acids: CATSRTERTNGYTF. CDR3 DNA sequence: TGTGCCACCAGCCGAACTGAACGGACAAATGGCTACACCTTC.

The chain is built from TRBV9 and TRBJ1-2; 9 nucleotides agree with TRBD1. V gave up 0 bases and J gave up 8 bases; unmatched junction bases: 8. Germline V gene sequence: CDR1 SGDLS, CDR2 YYNGEE. This CDR3 is built from 15 residues. Here the CDR3 reads CASSVGGTGPEGYTF. The CDR3, as DNA: TGTGCCAGCAGCGTAGGGGGGACAGGGCCTGAGGGCTACACCTTC.

A single count supports this clone. This chain uses TRBV5-1 with TRBJ1-1; D is possibly TRBD1 (5 bases). Trimming stripped 3 bases from V and 1 base from J, with 13 bases between. The germline CDR1 and CDR2 sequences are SGHRS and YFSETQ. This CDR3 contains 15 residues. CDR3 DNA sequence: TGCGCCAGCAGCTCACAACAGGTGCCGAACACTGAAGCTTTCTTT. The encoded protein is CASSSQQVPNTEAFF.

The rearrangement uses TRBV5-8 and TRBJ2-3, with TRBD1 matching over 10 bases. Germline loops: CDR1 SGHTS, CDR2 YDEGEE. The CDR3 is made up of 15 amino acids. J gave up 6 bases and V 4 bases, and 8 bases lay outside the gene matches. CDR3 nucleotide sequence: TGTGCCAGCAGCCGAGGGACAGGGGCGCCGGATACGCAGTATTTT. Residues: CASSRGTGAPDTQYF.

This clone was seen just once. The rearrangement uses TRBV28 and TRBJ2-7; 9 bases align to TRBD2. Germline-derived CDR1 and CDR2 are MDHEN and SYDVKM. The CDR3 extends over 15 amino acids. The trim removed 6 bases at V and 8 bases at J, leaving 14 bases unmatched. CDR3 amino acids: CASSTPAASGTQQYV. CDR3 bases: TGTGCCAGCAGCACCCCGGCCGCTAGCGGGACCCAGCAGTACGTC.

This CDR3 is CASSPGGRGLRDTQYF. CDR3 DNA: TGTGCCAGCAGCCCCGGTGGGCGGGGGCTTCGGGATACGCAGTATTTT. The rearrangement uses TRBV9 and TRBJ2-3; the D gene is possibly TRBD2 (7 bases). The CDR3 has 16 residues. Germline V CDR1 and CDR2: SGDLS, YYNGEE. The V gene lost 4 bases and the J gene lost 6 bases, with 21 bases spanning the gap.

The V call is TRBV19, the J call TRBJ2-3, with D perhaps TRBD1 (5 bases). Germline V gives CDR1 LNHDA, CDR2 SQIVND (reference sequence). V lost 6 bases and J 4 bases, leaving 11 bases between the germline ends. The CDR3 loop spans 13 amino acids. Here the CDR3 reads CASSVQGADTQYF. CDR3 nucleotides: TGTGCCAGTAGCGTGCAGGGCGCAGATACGCAGTATTTT.

The rearrangement uses TRBV6-1 and TRBJ1-2, with TRBD1 as a possible D gene (5 bases). V dropped 5 bases and J dropped 2 bases, with 12 bases sitting between them. There are 14 residues in the CDR3. Germline assignment: CDR1 MNHNS and CDR2 SASEGT. The CDR3 DNA sequence: TGTGCCAGCAGTCCCCGAGAGGGGAACTATGGCTACACCTTC. It encodes CASSPREGNYGYTF.

V usage is TRBV28 and J usage is TRBJ2-3; TRBD1 agrees at 7 bases. Per the germline V gene, CDR1 is MDHEN and CDR2 is SYDVKM. V lost 4 bases, J lost 1 base, and 14 bases stayed unmatched. This CDR3 has 18 residues. CDR3 residues: CASSSPIVYRGGTDTQYF. CDR3 bases: TGTGCCAGCAGTTCGCCCATCGTGTACAGGGGCGGCACAGATACGCAGTATTTT.

This clone was counted only a few times. The chain has TRBV5-6 and TRBJ2-1, with 9 nucleotides matching TRBD1. The CDR3 is 14 residues long. Germline V gene lookup returns CDR1 SGHDT and CDR2 YYEEEE. The V gene end was trimmed by 3 bases and the J gene end by 8 bases; junction bases not matched to a gene: 6. CDR3 in amino acids: CASSYRGLADEQFF. The CDR3 nucleotides read TGTGCCAGCAGCTACAGGGGGCTAGCGGATGAGCAGTTCTTC.

Remarks on this clone: The DNA is left out, because the CDR3 cannot be placed on it with certainty; the CDR3 is given as TCRdb lists it. CDR3 residues: CASSKGQVASGNAEAFF. J is TRBJ1-1 and V is TRBV21-1; the table's D call, TRBD1, has no DNA check behind it. TRBV21-1 is recorded as a pseudogene. The CDR3 is 17 residues long, ends included.